Given below is one TCR beta chain in context. Trimming at V came to 4 bases and at J to 5 bases, leaving 18 bases not matched to a gene. This CDR3 has 19 amino acids. This specimen belongs to a study of Tregs in tolerant kidney transplant recipients. Assay used: immunoSEQ multiplex PCR; TCRdb lists only in-frame clones, some missing. The repertoire holds around 66,000 clones, 70% to 90% seen once, with around 2.3% in the top ten. Specimen: Tregs from blood, collected before the transplant. The source is a human donor who received a combined kidney and bone marrow transplant. The chain has TRBV5-3 and TRBJ1-5, with 10 bases identical to TRBD1. TRBV5-3 is classed as an ORF, of uncertain function. CDR3 bases: TGTGCCAGAAGCGTCGACCGGGACAGGGGTTGGGAAATGGATCAGCCCCAGCATTTT. Translating gives CARSVDRDRGWEMDQPQHF.